This TCR beta chain is from a study of cytomegalovirus exposure and HLA in healthy donors. The study, taken as a whole, reports: Sequences of the TCR beta chain were said to predict the HLA-A and HLA-B alleles of most subjects accurately.

As to this clone: Antigen: not known.

CDR3 length: 17 residues. Trimming left V 4 bases short and J 1 base short, with 18 bases between. Germline lookup yields CDR1 SGHTA and CDR2 FQGTGA. It was with 60 Vbeta and 13 Jbeta primers that the PCR ran. Only in-frame clones appear in the TCRdb table, and some are missing; sequencing was by immunoSEQ multiplex PCR. The sample lists under 150,000 clones, 81% occurring once. The chain uses TRBV7-3 and TRBJ2-3, with D possibly TRBD2 on 7 matching bases. Material for sequencing was PBMCs. The receptor's source is a man between 18 and 29 years old in good health and CMV-seronegative. The DNA for the CDR3 is TGTGCCAGCAGCTCCCGATTGGGGGGGGCTGGCACAGATACGCAGTATTTT. Translated, it gives CASSSRLGGAGTDTQYF.